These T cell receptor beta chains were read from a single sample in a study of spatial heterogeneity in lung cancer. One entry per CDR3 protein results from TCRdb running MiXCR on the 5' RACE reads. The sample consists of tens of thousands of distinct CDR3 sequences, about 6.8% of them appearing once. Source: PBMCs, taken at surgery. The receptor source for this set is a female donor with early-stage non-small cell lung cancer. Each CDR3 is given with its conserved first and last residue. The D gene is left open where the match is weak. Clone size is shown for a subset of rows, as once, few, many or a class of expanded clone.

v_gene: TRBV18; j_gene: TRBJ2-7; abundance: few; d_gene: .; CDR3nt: TGTGCCAGCTCACCACCCTCCCGGGGAAGCTACGAGCAGTACTTC; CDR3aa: CASSPPSRGSYEQYF
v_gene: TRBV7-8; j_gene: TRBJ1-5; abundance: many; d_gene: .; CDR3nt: TGTGCCAGCAGCTTAGAGCTCGCACGGGGCAATCAGCCCCAGCATTTT; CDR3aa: CASSLELARGNQPQHF
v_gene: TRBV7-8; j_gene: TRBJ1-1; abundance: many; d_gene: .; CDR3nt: TGTGCCAGCAGCCGAATGGCGGGTTCAGCGAACACTGAAGCTTTCTTT; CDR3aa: CASSRMAGSANTEAFF
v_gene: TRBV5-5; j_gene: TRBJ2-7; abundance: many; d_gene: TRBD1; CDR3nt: TGTGCCAGCAAATCCCACTGGACAGGGCAGGAAGAGCAGTACTTC; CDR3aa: CASKSHWTGQEEQYF
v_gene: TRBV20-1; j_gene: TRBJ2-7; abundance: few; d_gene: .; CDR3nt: TGCAGTGCCTCGGGGTCCGTATACGAGCAGTACTTC; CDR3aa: CSASGSVYEQYF
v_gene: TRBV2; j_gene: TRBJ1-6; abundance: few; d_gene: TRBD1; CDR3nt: TGTGCCAGCAACCGGGACAGGAATTCACCCCTCCACTTT; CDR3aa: CASNRDRNSPLHF
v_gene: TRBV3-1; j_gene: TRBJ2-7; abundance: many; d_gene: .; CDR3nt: TGTGCCAGCAGCCAACTTGGGGGATCCGAGCAGTACTTC; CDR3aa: CASSQLGGSEQYF
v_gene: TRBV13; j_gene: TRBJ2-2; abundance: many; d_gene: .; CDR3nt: TGTGCCAGCAGCTTAGGACCGGCCGGGGAGCTGTTTTTT; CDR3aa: CASSLGPAGELFF
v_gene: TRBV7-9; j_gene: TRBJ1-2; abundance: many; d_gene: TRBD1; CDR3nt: TGTGCCAGCAGCTTAAGGGACAGGGGAAAGGCGGGCTACACCTTC; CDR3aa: CASSLRDRGKAGYTF
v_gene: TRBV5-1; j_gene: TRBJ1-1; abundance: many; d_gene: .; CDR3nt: TGCGCCAGCAGCTTTAAAGGTGAGAACACTGAAGCTTTCTTT; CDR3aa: CASSFKGENTEAFF
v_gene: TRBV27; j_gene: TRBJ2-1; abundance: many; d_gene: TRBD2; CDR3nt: TGTGCCAGCAGTTGGCTAGCGGGGAACGAGCAGTTCTTC; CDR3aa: CASSWLAGNEQFF
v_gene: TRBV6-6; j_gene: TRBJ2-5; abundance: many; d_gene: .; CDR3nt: TGTGCCAGCAGTCACCGGGACATTAAGGAGACCCAGTACTTC; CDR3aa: CASSHRDIKETQYF
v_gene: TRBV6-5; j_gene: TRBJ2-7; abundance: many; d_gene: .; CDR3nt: TGTGCCAGCAGTTACCAAACAGGGTCGTACTACGAGCAGTACTTC; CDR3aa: CASSYQTGSYYEQYF
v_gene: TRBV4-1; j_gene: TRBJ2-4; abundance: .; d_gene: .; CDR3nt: TGCGCCAGCAGCCAAGGGGGGGCAGTAAACATTCAGTACTTC; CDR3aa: CASSQGGAVNIQYF
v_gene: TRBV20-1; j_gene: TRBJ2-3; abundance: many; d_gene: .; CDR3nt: TGCAGTGCCGGAGTGAGGGGAAGCACAGATACGCAGTATTTT; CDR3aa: CSAGVRGSTDTQYF
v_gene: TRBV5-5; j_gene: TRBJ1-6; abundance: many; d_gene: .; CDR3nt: TGTGCCAGCAGCACGACAGTTTCACCCCTCCACTTT; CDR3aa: CASSTTVSPLHF
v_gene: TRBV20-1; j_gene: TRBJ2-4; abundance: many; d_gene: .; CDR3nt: TGCAGTGCTAGAGATCTGATTGGACAGCTTCTAGCCAAAAACATTCAGTACTTC; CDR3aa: CSARDLIGQLLAKNIQYF
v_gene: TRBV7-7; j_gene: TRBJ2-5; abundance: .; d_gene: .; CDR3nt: TGTGCCAGCAGCTTAGGAGGGCCAGGCACCCAGTACTTC; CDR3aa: CASSLGGPGTQYF
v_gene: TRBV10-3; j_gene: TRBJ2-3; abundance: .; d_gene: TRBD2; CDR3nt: TGTGCCACTAGGACTAGCGGCACAGATACGCAGTATTTT; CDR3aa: CATRTSGTDTQYF
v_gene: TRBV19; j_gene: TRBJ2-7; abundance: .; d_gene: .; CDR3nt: TGTGCCAGTAGTGCCAAGGCGACCTACGAGCAGTACTTC; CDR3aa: CASSAKATYEQYF
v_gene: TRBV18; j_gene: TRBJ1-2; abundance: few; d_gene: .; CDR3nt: TGTGCCAGCTCACCGATCCGAGAGGGAGCTGGCTACACCTTC; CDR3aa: CASSPIREGAGYTF
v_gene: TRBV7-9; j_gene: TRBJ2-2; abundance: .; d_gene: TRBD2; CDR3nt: TGTGCCAGCCTCCCCGGGACTAGCGGGGGATCGAACACCGGGGAGCTGTTTTTT; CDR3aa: CASLPGTSGGSNTGELFF
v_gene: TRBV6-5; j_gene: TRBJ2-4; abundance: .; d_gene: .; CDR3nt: TGTGCCAGCAGTTACTCTGGCCTTCTAGCCAAAAACATTCAGTACTTC; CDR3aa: CASSYSGLLAKNIQYF
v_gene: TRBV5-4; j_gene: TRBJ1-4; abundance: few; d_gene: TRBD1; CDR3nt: TGTGCCAGCAGCCCGGGACAGCAGAATGAAAAACTGTTTTTT; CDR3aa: CASSPGQQNEKLFF
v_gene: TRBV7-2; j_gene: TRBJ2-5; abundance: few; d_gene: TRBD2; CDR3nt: TGTGCCAGCAGCTTAGCGCCTAGCGGGCAAGAGACCCAGTACTTC; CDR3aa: CASSLAPSGQETQYF
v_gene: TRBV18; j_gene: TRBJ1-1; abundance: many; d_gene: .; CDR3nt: TGTGCCAGCTCACCTGTCGGTAAGGAAGCTTTCTTT; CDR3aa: CASSPVGKEAFF
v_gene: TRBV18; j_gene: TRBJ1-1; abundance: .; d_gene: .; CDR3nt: TGTGCCAGCTCACCCATCTGGGGGGAATACACTGAAGCTTTCTTT; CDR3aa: CASSPIWGEYTEAFF
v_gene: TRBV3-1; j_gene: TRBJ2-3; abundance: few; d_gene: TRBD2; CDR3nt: TGTGCCAGCAGCCAGCGGGAGGCCACAGATACGCAGTATTTT; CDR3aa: CASSQREATDTQYF
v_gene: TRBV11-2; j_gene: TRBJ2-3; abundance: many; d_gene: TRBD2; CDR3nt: TGTGCCAGCAGCTCCCTCAAATGGACTAGCGGGGGGAAGCAGTATTTT; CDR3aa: CASSSLKWTSGGKQYF
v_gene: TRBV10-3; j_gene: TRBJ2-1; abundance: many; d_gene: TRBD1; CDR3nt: TGTGCCATCAGTGAGTGGGTCGACAGGGGGGCCGTCAATGAGCAGTTCTTC; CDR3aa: CAISEWVDRGAVNEQFF
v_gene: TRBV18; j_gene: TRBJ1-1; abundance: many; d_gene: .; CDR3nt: TGTGCCAGCTCGGAGGGGTTTGGGAACACTGAAGCTTTCTTT; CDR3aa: CASSEGFGNTEAFF
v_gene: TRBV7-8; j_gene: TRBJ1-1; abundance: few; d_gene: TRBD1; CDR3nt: TGTGCCAGCAGGTACCCCGGGACAGAGAACACTGAAGCTTTCTTT; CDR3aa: CASRYPGTENTEAFF
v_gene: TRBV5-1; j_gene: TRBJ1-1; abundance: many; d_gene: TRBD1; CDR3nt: TGCGCCAGCAGACAGACAGGGGGGTCGAACACTGAAGCTTTCTTT; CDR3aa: CASRQTGGSNTEAFF
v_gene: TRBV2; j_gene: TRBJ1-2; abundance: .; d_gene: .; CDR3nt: TGTGCCAGCAGTGAGGCCACCAACTATGGCTACACCTTC; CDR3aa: CASSEATNYGYTF
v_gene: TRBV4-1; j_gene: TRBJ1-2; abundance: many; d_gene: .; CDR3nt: TGCGCCAGCAGCCAAGATCACACAGGTCGAAACTATGGCTACACCTTC; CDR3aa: CASSQDHTGRNYGYTF
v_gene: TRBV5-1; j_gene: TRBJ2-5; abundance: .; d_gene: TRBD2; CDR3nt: TGCGCCAGCAGCTCGGGACTAGCGGGGGCACAAGAGACCCAGTACTTC; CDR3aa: CASSSGLAGAQETQYF
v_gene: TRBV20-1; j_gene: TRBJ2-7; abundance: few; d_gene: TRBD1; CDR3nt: TGCAGTGCTAGAAACGAGACAGGGGGAGCCAGGGAGCAGTACTTC; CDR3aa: CSARNETGGAREQYF
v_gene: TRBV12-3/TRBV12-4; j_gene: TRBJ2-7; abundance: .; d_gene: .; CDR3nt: TGTGCCAGCACCCCAAGAGAGGAGATATCGTACGAGCAGTACTTC; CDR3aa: CASTPREEISYEQYF
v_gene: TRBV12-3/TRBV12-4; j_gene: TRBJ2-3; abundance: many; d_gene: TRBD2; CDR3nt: TGTGCCAGCAGTCAATGGCTAGCGGGGGGTATCACAGATACGCAGTATTTT; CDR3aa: CASSQWLAGGITDTQYF
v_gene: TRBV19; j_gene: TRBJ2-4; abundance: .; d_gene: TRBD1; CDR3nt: TGTGCCAGTAGTACTGGACAGGAACTGCCCAAAAACATTCAGTACTTC; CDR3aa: CASSTGQELPKNIQYF
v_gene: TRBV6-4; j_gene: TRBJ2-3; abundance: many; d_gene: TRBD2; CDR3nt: TGTGCCAGCAGTGAAGAAGCGGGAATCACAGATACGCAGTATTTT; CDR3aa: CASSEEAGITDTQYF
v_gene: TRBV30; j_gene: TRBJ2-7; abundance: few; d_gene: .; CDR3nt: TGTGCCTGGAGTTCTAGATACGAGCAGTACTTC; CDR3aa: CAWSSRYEQYF
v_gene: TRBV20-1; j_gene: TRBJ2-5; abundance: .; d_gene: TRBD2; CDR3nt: TGCAGTGCCCGACTAGCTCAAGAGACCCAGTACTTC; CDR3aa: CSARLAQETQYF
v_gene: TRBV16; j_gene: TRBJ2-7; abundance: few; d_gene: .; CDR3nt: TGTGCCAGCAGCCAAGGGCAGGGTAACTACGAGCAGTACTTC; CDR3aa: CASSQGQGNYEQYF
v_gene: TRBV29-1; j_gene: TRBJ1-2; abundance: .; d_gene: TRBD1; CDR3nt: TGCAGCGTACGGACAGGGAATTATGGCTACACCTTC; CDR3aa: CSVRTGNYGYTF
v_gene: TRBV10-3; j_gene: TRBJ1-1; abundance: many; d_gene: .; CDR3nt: TGTGCCATCAGTGAACCAGGTCCGAACACTGAAGCTTTCTTT; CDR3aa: CAISEPGPNTEAFF
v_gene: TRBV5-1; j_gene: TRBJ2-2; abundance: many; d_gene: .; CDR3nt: TGCGCCAGCAGCTTGGCACAGGGTAGCGGGGAGCTGTTTTTT; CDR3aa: CASSLAQGSGELFF
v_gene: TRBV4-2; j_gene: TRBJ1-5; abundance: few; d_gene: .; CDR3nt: TGTGCCAGCAGCCAAGAAGGGGGGGATCCCCAGCATTTT; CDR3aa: CASSQEGGDPQHF
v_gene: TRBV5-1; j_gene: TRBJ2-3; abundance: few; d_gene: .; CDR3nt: TGCGCCAGCAGCCCGCCGCGGATGGGCGCAGATACGCAGTATTTT; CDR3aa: CASSPPRMGADTQYF
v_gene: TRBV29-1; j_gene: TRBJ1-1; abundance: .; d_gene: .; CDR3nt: TGCAGCGTTATTCTGGGGGGGCTTGAAGCTTTCTTT; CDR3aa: CSVILGGLEAFF
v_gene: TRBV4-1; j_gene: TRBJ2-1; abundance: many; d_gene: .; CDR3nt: TGCGCCAGCAGCCAAGTTGGGCTTCGGGGGCCTCAAAGCAATGAGCAGTTCTTC; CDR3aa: CASSQVGLRGPQSNEQFF
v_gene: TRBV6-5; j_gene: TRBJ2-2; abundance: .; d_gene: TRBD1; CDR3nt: TGTGCCAGCAGTTCGGACAGGGTAACTTTCGCCGGGGAGCTGTTTTTT; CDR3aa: CASSSDRVTFAGELFF
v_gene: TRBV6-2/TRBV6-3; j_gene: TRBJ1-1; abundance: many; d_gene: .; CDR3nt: TGTGCCAGCAGTCCGGGTTTGAACACTGAAGCTTTCTTT; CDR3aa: CASSPGLNTEAFF
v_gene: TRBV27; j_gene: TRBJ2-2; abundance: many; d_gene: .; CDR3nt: TGTGCCAGCACCAGACAGGGAGGCGACACCGGGGAGCTGTTTTTT; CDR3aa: CASTRQGGDTGELFF
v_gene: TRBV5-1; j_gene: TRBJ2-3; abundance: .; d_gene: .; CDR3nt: TGCGCCAGCAGGATTGGGGACAAGGCAAGGGATACGCAGTATTTT; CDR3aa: CASRIGDKARDTQYF